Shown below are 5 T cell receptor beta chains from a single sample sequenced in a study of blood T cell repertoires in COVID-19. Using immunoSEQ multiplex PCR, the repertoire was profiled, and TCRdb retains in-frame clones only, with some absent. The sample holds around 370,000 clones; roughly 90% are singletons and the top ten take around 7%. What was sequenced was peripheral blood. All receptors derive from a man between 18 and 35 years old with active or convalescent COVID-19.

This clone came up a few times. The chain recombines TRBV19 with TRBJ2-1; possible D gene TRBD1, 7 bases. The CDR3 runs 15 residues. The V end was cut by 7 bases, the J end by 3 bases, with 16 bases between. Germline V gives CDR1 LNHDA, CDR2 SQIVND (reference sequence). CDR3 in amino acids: CASTSGDRYYNEQFF. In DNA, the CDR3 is TGTGCCAGTACCTCGGGGGACAGATACTACAATGAGCAGTTCTTC.

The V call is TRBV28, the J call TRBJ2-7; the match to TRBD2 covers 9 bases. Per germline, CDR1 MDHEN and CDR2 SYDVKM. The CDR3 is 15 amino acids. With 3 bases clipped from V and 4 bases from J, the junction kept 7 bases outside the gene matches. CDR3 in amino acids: CASSFSGREGYEQYF. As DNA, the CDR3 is TGTGCCAGCAGTTTCAGTGGGCGGGAGGGGTACGAGCAGTACTTC.

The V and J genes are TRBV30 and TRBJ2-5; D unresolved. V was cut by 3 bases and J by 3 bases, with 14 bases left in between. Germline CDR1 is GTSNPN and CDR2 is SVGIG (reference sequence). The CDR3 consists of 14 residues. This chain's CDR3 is CAWRTHRYKETQYF. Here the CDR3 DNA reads TGTGCCTGGAGGACCCACAGATATAAAGAGACCCAGTACTTC.

CDR3 nucleotides: TGTGCCAGCAGGATAAGGCCGACGGGCCAAGAGACCCAGTACTTC. The encoded protein is CASRIRPTGQETQYF. The chain employs TRBV27 and TRBJ2-5; D uncertain. Germline V lookup: CDR1 MNHEY, CDR2 SMNVEV (reference sequence). Trimming stripped 6 bases from V and 1 base from J, with 15 bases between. The CDR3 contains 15 residues.

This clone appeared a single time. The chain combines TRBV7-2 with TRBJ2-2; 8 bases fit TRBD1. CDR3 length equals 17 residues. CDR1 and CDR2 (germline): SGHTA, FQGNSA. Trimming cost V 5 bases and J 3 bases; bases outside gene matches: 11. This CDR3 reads CASSPRQGNGDTGELFF. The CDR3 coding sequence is TGTGCCAGCAGCCCCAGACAGGGGAACGGGGACACCGGGGAGCTGTTTTTT.